This T cell receptor beta chain was obtained from a study of cytomegalovirus exposure and HLA in healthy donors. CDR1 and CDR2 from the germline V gene are MGHRA and YSYEKL. The CDR3 consists of 15 residues. The V end lost 0 bases, the J end lost 7 bases, and 15 bases lay between the germline ends. Primers: 60 Vbeta forward and 13 Jbeta reverse. As originally analysed: Later, an analysis found around 80 million unique TCR beta chains, and some 10 million of these were shared. Only in-frame clones appear in the TCRdb table, and some are missing; sequencing was by immunoSEQ multiplex PCR. The V and J calls and clone size are taken from that table; D and trimming were inferred from the DNA. The sample holds approximately 130,000 clones, 60% to 85% seen once. On this clone: As yet, its antigen is unknown.

Findings and caveats of the study: Another analysis was done later, and it associated 15,000 to 20,000 TCR beta sequences with HLA alleles at 0.05 false discovery rate.

The rearrangement links TRBV4-1 to TRBJ1-2; the D gene is possibly TRBD1 (5 bases). The sequence was obtained from a man between 25 and 39 years old in good health and CMV-seronegative. The sequenced sample was PBMCs. CDR3 in amino acids: CASSQDPGFLSGYTF. For the CDR3, the DNA is TGCGCCAGCAGCCAAGATCCAGGGTTTCTTAGTGGCTACACCTTC.